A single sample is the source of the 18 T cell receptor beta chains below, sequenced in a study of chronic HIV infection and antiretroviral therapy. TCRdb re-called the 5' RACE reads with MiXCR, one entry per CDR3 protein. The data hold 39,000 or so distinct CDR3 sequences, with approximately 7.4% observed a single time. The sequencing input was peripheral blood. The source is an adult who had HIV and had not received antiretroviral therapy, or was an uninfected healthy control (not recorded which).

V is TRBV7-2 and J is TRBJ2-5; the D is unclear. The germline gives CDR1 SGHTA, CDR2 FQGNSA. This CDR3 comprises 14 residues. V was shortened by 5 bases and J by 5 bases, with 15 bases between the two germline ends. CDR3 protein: CASSPVRGRETQYF. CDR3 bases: TGTGCCAGCAGCCCAGTACGTGGACGGGAGACCCAGTACTTC.

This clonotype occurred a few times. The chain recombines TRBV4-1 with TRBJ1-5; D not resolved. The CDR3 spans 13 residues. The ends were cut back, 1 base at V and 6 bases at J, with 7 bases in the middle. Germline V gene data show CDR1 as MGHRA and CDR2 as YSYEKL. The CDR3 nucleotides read TGCGCCAGCAGCCAAGGTCTAGGTCAGCCCCAGCATTTT. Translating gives CASSQGLGQPQHF.

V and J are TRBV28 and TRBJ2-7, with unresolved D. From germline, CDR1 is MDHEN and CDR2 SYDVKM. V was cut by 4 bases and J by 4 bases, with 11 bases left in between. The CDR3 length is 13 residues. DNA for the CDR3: TGTGCCAGCAGTTCATCTGGGGTTTACGAGCAGTACTTC. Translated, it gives CASSSSGVYEQYF.

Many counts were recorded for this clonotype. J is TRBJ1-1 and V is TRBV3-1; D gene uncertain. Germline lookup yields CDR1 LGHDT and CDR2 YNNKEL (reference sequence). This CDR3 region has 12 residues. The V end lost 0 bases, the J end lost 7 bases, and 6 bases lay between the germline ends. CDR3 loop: CASSQDPIEAFF. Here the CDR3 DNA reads TGTGCCAGCAGCCAAGACCCAATTGAAGCTTTCTTT. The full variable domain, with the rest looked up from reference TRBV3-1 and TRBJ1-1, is DTAVSQTPKYLVTQMGNDKSIKCEQNLGHDTMYWYKQDSKKFLKIMFSYNNKELIINETVPNRFSPKSPDKAHLNLHINSLELGDSAVYFCASSQDPIEAFFGQGTRLTVV.

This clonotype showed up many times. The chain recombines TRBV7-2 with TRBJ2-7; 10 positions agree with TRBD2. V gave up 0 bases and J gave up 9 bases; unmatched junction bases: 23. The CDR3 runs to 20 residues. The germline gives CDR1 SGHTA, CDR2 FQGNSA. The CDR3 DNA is TGTGCCAGCAGCTTAGCGTTATTCTGGGCTAGCGGGAGTGGGGGTACGGTGCAGTACTTC. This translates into CASSLALFWASGSGGTVQYF.

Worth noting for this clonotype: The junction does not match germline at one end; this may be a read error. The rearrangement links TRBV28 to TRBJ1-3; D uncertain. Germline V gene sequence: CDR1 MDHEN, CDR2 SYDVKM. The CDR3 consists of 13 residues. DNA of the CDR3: TGTGCCAGCAGTTTGGGGTGGGCGAACACCGTATATTTT. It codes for CASSLGWANTVYF.

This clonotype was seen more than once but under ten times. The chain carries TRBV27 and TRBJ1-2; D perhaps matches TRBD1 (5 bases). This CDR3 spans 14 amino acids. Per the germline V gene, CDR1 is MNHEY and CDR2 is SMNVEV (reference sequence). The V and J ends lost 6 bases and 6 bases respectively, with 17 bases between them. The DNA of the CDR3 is TGTGCCAGCAGCACGTACCGGGACGGCGATGGCTACACCTTC. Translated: CASSTYRDGDGYTF.

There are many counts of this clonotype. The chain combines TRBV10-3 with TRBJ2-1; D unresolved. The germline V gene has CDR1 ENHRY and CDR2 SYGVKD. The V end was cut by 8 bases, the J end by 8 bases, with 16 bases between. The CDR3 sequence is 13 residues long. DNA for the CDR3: TGTGCCATCGCGGCCACCGAGTTGTATGAGCAGTTCTTC. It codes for CAIAATELYEQFF.

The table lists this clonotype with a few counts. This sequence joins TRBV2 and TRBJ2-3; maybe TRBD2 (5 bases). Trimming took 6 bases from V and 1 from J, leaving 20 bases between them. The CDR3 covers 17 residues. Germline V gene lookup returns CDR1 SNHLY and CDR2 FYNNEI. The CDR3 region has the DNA TGTGCCAGCAGGATACCGGGAAGGAGGTGGGGCACAGATACGCAGTATTTT. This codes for CASRIPGRRWGTDTQYF.

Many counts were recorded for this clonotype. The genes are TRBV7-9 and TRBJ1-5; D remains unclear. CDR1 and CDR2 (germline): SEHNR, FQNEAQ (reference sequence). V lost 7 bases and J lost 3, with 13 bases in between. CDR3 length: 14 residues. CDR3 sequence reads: CASMGEGYNQPQHF. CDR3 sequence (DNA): TGTGCCAGCATGGGCGAGGGATACAATCAGCCCCAGCATTTT.

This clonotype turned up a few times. In DNA form, the CDR3 reads TGTGCCAGCAGCCCGACTCTGAATCAGCCCCAGCATTTT. Its protein is CASSPTLNQPQHF. The chain links TRBV21-1 to TRBJ1-5. TRBV21-1 is shown as a pseudogene. The length of the CDR3 is 13 residues.

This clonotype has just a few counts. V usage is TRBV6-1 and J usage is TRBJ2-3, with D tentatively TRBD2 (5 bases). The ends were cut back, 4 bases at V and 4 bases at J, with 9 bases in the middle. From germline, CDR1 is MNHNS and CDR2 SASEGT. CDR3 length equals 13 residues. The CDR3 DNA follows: TGTGCCAGCAGTGGCCGGGAACCAGATACGCAGTATTTT. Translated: CASSGREPDTQYF.

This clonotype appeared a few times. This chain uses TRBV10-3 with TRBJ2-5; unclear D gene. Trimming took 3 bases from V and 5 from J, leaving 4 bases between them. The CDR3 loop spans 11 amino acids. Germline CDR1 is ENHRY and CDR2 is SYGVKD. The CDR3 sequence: CAISERETQYF. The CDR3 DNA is TGTGCCATCAGTGAACGGGAGACCCAGTACTTC.

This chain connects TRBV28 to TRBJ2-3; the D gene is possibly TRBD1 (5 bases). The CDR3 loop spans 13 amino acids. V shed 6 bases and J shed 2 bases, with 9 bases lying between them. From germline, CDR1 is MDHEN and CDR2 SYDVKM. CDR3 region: CASSDSFTDTQYF. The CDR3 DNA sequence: TGTGCCAGCAGCGACAGCTTCACAGATACGCAGTATTTT.

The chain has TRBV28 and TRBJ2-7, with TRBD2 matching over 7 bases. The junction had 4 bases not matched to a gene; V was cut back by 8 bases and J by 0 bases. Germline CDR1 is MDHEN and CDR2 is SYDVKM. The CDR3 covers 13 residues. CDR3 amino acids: CASEGLSSYEQYF. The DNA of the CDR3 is TGTGCCAGCGAGGGACTATCCTCCTACGAGCAGTACTTC.

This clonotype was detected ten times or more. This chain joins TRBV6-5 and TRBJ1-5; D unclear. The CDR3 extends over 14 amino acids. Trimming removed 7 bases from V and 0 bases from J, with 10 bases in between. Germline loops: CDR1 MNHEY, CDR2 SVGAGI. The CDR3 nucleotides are TGTGCCAGCAAGCTGGACTATAGCAATCAGCCCCAGCATTTT. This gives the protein CASKLDYSNQPQHF.

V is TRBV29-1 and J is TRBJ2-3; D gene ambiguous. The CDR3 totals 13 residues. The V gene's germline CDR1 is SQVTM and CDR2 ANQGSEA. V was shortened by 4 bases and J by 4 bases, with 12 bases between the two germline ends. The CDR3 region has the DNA TGCAGCGTTGGGGCTGACACCTCAGATACGCAGTATTTT. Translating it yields CSVGADTSDTQYF.

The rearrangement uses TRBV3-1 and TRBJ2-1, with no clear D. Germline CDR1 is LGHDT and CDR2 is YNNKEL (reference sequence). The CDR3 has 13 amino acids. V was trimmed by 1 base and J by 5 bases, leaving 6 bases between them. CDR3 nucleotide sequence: TGTGCCAGCAGCCAAGGACGGGACAATGAGCAGTTCTTC. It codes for CASSQGRDNEQFF.